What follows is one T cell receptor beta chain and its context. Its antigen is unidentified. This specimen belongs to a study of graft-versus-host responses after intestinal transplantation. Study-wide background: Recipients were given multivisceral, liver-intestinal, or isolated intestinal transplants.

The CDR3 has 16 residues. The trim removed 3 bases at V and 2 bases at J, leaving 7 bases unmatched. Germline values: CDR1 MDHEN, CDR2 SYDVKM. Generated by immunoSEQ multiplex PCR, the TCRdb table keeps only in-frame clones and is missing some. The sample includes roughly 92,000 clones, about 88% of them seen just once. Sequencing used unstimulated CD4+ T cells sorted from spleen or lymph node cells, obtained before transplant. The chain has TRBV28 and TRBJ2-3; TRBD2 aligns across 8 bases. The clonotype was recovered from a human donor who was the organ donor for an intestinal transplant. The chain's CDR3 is CASSFAAGALTDTQYF. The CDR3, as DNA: TGTGCCAGCAGTTTCGCAGCGGGAGCCCTCACAGATACGCAGTATTTT.